The following is a T cell receptor (beta chain) sequence with its context. Its antigen remains undetermined. No much larger clone exists at a distance of one base, and base qualities are not known. These data come from a study of circulating tumor DNA in untreated peripheral T-cell lymphoma (dated by TCRdb to the early 2020s). Study-wide conclusions, independent of this receptor: Tumor-specific clonotypes turned up in approximately 72% of patients, identified from around 90% of baseline tissues and from about 66% of baseline serum samples.

Receptors were amplified or captured by the immunoSEQ multiplex PCR assay. TCRdb's version of the immuneACCESS table is confined to in-frame rearrangements and falls short of the full clone set. An unresolved V gene accounts for under half of the shortfall where checked; the remainder is of unknown origin. In this sample the table shows thousands of clones, approximately 80% of which occur a single time. The ten largest account for 25% to 35% of the sample. Tumor-specific TCR clonotypes were identified by sequencing baseline tumor tissue collected before treatment. The study used next-generation sequencing of T-cell receptor sequences to monitor peripheral T-cell lymphoma patients receiving frontline treatment on a trial. The sample comprised tumor tissue. This TCR derives from a human donor with peripheral T-cell lymphoma.

The CDR3 amino acid sequence is: CASSPTGTAAVAGYTF. The DNA reads TGTGCCAGCAGCCCAACCGGGACAGCCGCCGTAGCTGGCTACACCTTC. The chain employs TRBV28 and TRBJ1-2, and TRBD1 matches 7 of the central bases. The CDR3 has 16 amino acids, counting the end cysteine and phenylalanine. The DNA shown is the 48-base CDR3, in frame from base 1. CDR1 MDHEN and CDR2 SYDVKM are derived from the germline V gene. Trimming removed 6 bases from V and 7 bases from J; the gene matches leave 17 bases unexplained.